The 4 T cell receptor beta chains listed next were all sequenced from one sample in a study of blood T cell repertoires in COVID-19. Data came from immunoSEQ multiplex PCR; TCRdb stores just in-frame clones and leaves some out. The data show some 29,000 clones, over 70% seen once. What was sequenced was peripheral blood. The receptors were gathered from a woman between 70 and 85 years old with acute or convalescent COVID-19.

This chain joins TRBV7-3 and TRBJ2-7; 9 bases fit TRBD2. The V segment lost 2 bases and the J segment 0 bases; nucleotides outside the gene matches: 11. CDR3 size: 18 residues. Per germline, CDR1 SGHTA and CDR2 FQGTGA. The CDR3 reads CASSLRVGEREDSYEQYF. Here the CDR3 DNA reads TGTGCCAGCAGCTTACGAGTGGGCGAGCGGGAGGACTCCTACGAGCAGTACTTC.

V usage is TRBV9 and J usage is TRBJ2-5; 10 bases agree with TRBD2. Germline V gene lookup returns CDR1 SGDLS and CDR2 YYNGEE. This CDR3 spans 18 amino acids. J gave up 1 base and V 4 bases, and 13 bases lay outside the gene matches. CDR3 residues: CASSPQRGGRTGQETQYF. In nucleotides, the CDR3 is TGTGCCAGCAGCCCCCAGCGGGGGGGCCGGACCGGCCAAGAGACCCAGTACTTC.

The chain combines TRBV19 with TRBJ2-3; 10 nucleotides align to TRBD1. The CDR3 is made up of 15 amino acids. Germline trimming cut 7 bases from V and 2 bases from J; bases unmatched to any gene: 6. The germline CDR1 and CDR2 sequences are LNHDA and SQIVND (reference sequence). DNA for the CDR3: TGTGCCAGTACCCCGACAGGGGGCTTCACAGATACGCAGTATTTT. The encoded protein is CASTPTGGFTDTQYF.

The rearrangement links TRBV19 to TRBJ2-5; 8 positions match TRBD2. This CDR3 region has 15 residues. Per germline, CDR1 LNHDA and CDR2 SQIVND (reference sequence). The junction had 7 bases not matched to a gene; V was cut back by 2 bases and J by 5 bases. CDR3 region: CASSIIGRGRETQYF. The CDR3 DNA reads TGTGCCAGTAGTATAATCGGGCGCGGGAGGGAGACCCAGTACTTC.